The T cell receptor beta chain described here comes from a study of blood T cell repertoires in COVID-19. Looking at the study overall: Some COVID-19 samples were acute and others convalescent; all came from the United States, Italy and Spain.

The CDR3 is 12 residues long. Looked up from germline, CDR1 is SGHRS and CDR2 is YFSETQ. The V gene lost 5 bases and the J gene lost 4 bases, with 7 bases spanning the gap. Individuals drawn from around 25 US areas were roughly 18 to 95 years old. What the recovered Cohort 3 donors had was two negative PCRs, clearance, or symptom resolution. As processed by the authors: The authors estimated nucleated cell counts from reference gene primer amplification. Sequencing used immunoSEQ multiplex PCR; TCRdb keeps in-frame clones, though not all of them. V and J calls and clone size come straight from that table; D and trimming were deduced from the DNA. This table has roughly 350,000 clones, roughly nine tenths appearing once.

The sample comprised PBMCs or T cells enriched from blood (not recorded which). The sequence was obtained from a woman in her twenties or thirties who had recovered from COVID-19. J is TRBJ2-1 and V is TRBV5-1; D remains ambiguous. CDR3 DNA: TGCGCCAGCAGTATGAGGTACAATGAGCAGTTCTTC. As protein: CASSMRYNEQFF.